This T cell receptor beta chain was captured in a study of molecular identifiers for immune sequencing clone quantification. Investigators produced naive CD8 libraries from 20,000 to 1,000,000 sorted cells, drawing on 10%, 30% or 50% RNA. The CD8+CD4-CCR7+CD45RA+ phenotype defined the sorted naive CD8 T cells. TCRdb itself ran the PCR reads through MiXCR, one entry per CDR3 protein. This sample has about 640,000 distinct CDR3 sequences, with 15% to 20% found just once. Study-wide points: The share of molecules held by clones above 20 RNA copies was over 97% in effector cells and under 1% in naive cells. Spiked Jurkat TCR RNA from one cell was reportedly detectable among fewer than 1.3 million naive cells.

For this clonotype: The antigen is unknown. One junction end does not reproduce the germline sequence, and a read error may be involved.

The receptor comes from a human donor in good health. Some libraries in this study had Jurkat cell RNA spiked in. Sequenced: naive CD8+ T cells from blood, with Jurkat cell RNA spiked in. The subset was: FACS-sorted CD8+CD4-CCR7+CD45RA+ naive T cells.

The CDR3 here is CVSSQGVPGATDTQYF. The CDR3 nucleotides are TGCGTCAGCAGCCAAGGCGTGCCGGGAGCCACAGATACGCAGTATTTT. This chain links TRBV4-3 with TRBJ2-3, with D possibly being TRBD2 (6 bases). The CDR3 is 16 amino acids. CDR1 and CDR2 (germline): LGHNA, YSLEER.